Listed here is a single T cell receptor beta chain. As yet, its antigen is unknown. This sample was included in a study of T cell repertoires in cytomegalovirus infection. Findings and limits, study-wide: CMV-specific HLA-C-restricted TCR beta clonotypes dominated the ex vivo response.

TCRdb re-derived calls from the reads in MiXCR, one entry per CDR3 protein. The table shows more than 150,000 distinct CDR3 sequences, with roughly 15% occurring only once. Trimming took 5 bases from V and 3 from J, leaving 17 bases between them. This CDR3 is 15 amino acids long. Germline CDR1 reads MNHEY; CDR2 reads SVGAGI. Sequencing input: CD8+ T cells from PBMCs. This receptor was identified in a human donor in good health (CMV status not recorded). Some clones in this sample may be carry-over from other donors' samples. The chain employs TRBV6-5 and TRBJ2-7; D possibly corresponds to TRBD2 (6 bases). CDR3 in amino acids: CASSRDSGDRYEQYF. CDR3 DNA sequence: TGTGCCAGCAGTCGGGACTCCGGTGATCGCTACGAGCAGTACTTC.